This record covers a single T cell receptor (beta chain). What it binds is not known. The sample's time point: cycle 4 day 1 (C4D1), after more than 5 weeks of nivolumab. All patients experienced relapse after autologous stem cell transplantation, and brentuximab vedotin exposure was variable. The sample is drawn from a study of PD-1 blockade in classical Hodgkin lymphoma. CDR3 length: 16 amino acids. Germline V lookup: CDR1 LGHNA, CDR2 YSLEER. V was clipped by 0 bases and J by 0 bases, with 11 bases between them. Method: immunoSEQ multiplex PCR; TCRdb's copy keeps in-frame clones and lacks some. The table has about 110,000 clones, about 92% seen once. The study, taken as a whole, reports: Partial responders and progressors had significantly lower baseline TCR diversity. Significant TCR diversity gains by C4D1 occurred in CD4+ but not CD8+ cells. Still unresolved is the cause of the repertoire differences, which may be disease activity or prior therapy.

The receptor comes from a human donor with classical Hodgkin lymphoma. The sample was peripheral blood mononuclear cells (PBMCs), taken before the fourth cycle of nivolumab. The chain links TRBV4-3 to TRBJ1-2; D not certain. The CDR3 here is CASSQDRGRANYGYTF. The CDR3 bases are TGCGCCAGCAGCCAAGATCGGGGAAGAGCTAACTATGGCTACACCTTC.